Described below is a single T cell receptor (beta chain) sequence and its context. What antigen it recognizes has not been identified. Per-base quality was not reported, and no clone a single base away is much larger than it. Patients with a history of autoimmune disease or receiving systemic immunosuppression were excluded from the trial. Peripheral blood for TCR sequencing was collected from all dose cohorts at baseline, on cycle 4 day 1, and on cycle 7 day 1. The samples were taken from a phase I, first-in-human, multicenter, open-label dose-escalation trial of ivuxolimab. Adults with locally advanced or metastatic melanoma, renal cell carcinoma, hepatocellular carcinoma or head and neck squamous cell carcinoma were enrolled in the trial. Before TCR sequencing, CD4+ T cells and CD8+ T cells were sorted from peripheral blood as separate populations. Genomic DNA was isolated from the sorted cells so that the TCRbeta CDR3 region could be sequenced. The immunoSEQ Assay was used to sequence the TCRbeta CDR3 regions. TCRdb limited this immuneACCESS table to in-frame rearrangements with V and J called. A share of clones is missing; checked studies link under half to unresolved V genes, and the rest is unexplained. Recorded for this sample are tens of thousands of clones; roughly nine tenths of them occurred a single time. Less than 1.1% of the sample comes from the top ten.

This sample was included in a study of OX40 agonist ivuxolimab in advanced cancers. Background on the whole study: Ivuxolimab was a fully human IgG2 agonistic monoclonal antibody targeting the costimulatory receptor OX40 (CD134). The paper describes the monotherapy dose-escalation part (N ≈ 49 patients) of the phase I trial of ivuxolimab. Of the approximately 50 patients in dose escalation, 19 had hepatocellular carcinoma, about 15 had melanoma, 9 had renal cell carcinoma and 9 had head and neck cancer. A male proportion of roughly 85% and a mean age of about 60 years, ranging from 23 to 79, were recorded for the dose-escalation cohort. Intravenous ivuxolimab was administered to patients every 2 weeks at six dose levels: 0.01, 0.1, 0.3, 1.5, 3 and 10 mg/kg. Peripheral TCRbeta sequencing aimed to test whether ivuxolimab altered TCR sequence diversity and caused clonal T-cell expansion. Patients were allowed to have had prior anti-PD-1, anti-PD-L1 or anti-CTLA-4 therapy, and 40% of the dose-escalation patients had previously received checkpoint inhibitors. Partial responses occurred in three dose-escalation patients, of whom one had hepatocellular carcinoma and two had cutaneous melanoma. Broader findings and caveats from the paper: Clonal expansion of both CD4+ and CD8+ blood T cells was observed from baseline to week 6 at doses 0.1 to 3.0 mg/kg. Antigen specificity was not determined for the clonally expanded peripheral T cells. Partial responders in the 0.1-3.0 mg/kg groups had among the lowest normalized peripheral clonal expansion, especially among CD8+ T cells. Low levels of normalized T-cell clonal expansion were also shown by some nonresponding patients. After ivuxolimab, more expanded clones were found on average in CD8+ T cells than in CD4+ T cells.

Via the germline V gene (reference sequence), CDR1 is MNHEY and CDR2 SMNVEV. The cysteine opens and the phenylalanine closes a CDR3 of 14 amino acids. The only DNA kept is the CDR3, 42 bases in frame from the first base. V sheds 8 bases and J sheds 5 bases, leaving 16 bases between their ends. The sequencing used CD4+ or CD8+ T cells sorted from blood, collected in a trial of the OX40 agonist ivuxolimab. The chain joins TRBV27 to TRBJ1-5, with the identity of the D gene unclear. The TCR comes from an adult with an advanced solid tumor such as melanoma, head and neck, liver or kidney cancer. The CDR3 protein is CASARVGEDQPQHF. Read as DNA, the sequence is TGTGCCAGCGCCCGCGTTGGGGAAGATCAGCCCCAGCATTTT.